This TCR beta chain was profiled in a study of blood T cell repertoires in COVID-19. Study context: Material from acute and convalescent COVID-19 was sourced from the United States, Italy and Spain. Nucleic acid was either cDNA or gDNA, and it came from T cells, B-cell-depleted T cells, or PBMCs.

Source study methods: Scientists estimated how many nucleated cells there were by amplifying reference gene primers. Repertoires were generated with immunoSEQ multiplex PCR, while TCRdb's copy carries only in-frame clones and drops some. The V and J calls and clone size come from that table; D and trimming were worked out from the DNA. The table has about 110,000 clones, roughly 90% seen once. V dropped 3 bases and J dropped 8 bases, with 11 bases sitting between them. CDR3 length equals 13 residues. Germline V CDR1 and CDR2: SGHRS, YFSETQ. The receptor was derived from a man in his forties or fifties with active or convalescent COVID-19. Sequenced sample: peripheral blood. The genes are TRBV5-1 and TRBJ1-4; a possible D gene is TRBD1 (5 bases). This chain's CDR3 is CASSSDTREKLFF. Here the CDR3 DNA reads TGCGCCAGCAGCTCGGACACGCGGGAAAAACTGTTTTTT.